Below are 32 T cell receptor beta chains sequenced from a single sample in a study of STAT5B mutations in CD4+ large granular lymphocyte leukemia. Clones were read by immunoSEQ multiplex PCR, and TCRdb kept only the in-frame ones, dropping some. The sample includes about 40,000 clones, 81% of them seen just once. Sequenced input: CD4+ T cells from blood buffy coats. The receptor source for this set is a human donor in good health.

This chain links TRBV19 with TRBJ1-1, with D maybe TRBD1 (6 bases). The CDR3 is made up of 14 amino acids. In germline, CDR1 is LNHDA, CDR2 SQIVND (reference sequence). The V end lost 1 base, the J end lost 5 bases, and 11 bases lay between the germline ends. DNA for the CDR3: TGTGCCAGTAGTATAGTGGGGGGGCGGACTGAAGCTTTCTTT. Encoded protein: CASSIVGGRTEAFF.

This chain uses TRBV5-1 with TRBJ2-1; 8 nucleotides agree with TRBD2. The length of the CDR3 is 14 residues. V shed 9 bases and J 2 bases; nucleotides not matched to a gene: 7. The germline gives CDR1 SGHRS, CDR2 YFSETQ. The CDR3 nucleotides are TGCGCCACCCGGGAGGGAGAAGCCTACAATGAGCAGTTCTTC. Protein: CATREGEAYNEQFF. Looking up the rest from reference TRBV5-1 and TRBJ2-1 gives the full variable domain: KAGVTQTPRYLIKTRGQQVTLSCSPISGHRSVSWYQQTPGQGLQFLFEYFSETQRNKGNFPGRFSGRQFSNSRSEMNVSTLELGDSALYLCATREGEAYNEQFFGPGTRLTVL.

The chain carries TRBV9 and TRBJ2-1; tentatively, D is TRBD1 (7 bases). Trimming took 4 bases from V and 8 from J, leaving 22 bases between them. Germline CDR1 reads SGDLS; CDR2 reads YYNGEE. The CDR3 loop spans 16 amino acids. The CDR3 reads CASSRGGGQTGDEQFF. Here the CDR3 DNA reads TGTGCCAGCAGCCGCGGAGGGGGCCAAACAGGGGATGAGCAGTTCTTC.

V is TRBV2 and J is TRBJ1-6; D might be TRBD1 (5 bases). The CDR3 is made up of 15 amino acids. V lost 2 bases to trimming and J lost 10 bases, with 15 bases between them. Per the germline V gene, CDR1 is SNHLY and CDR2 is FYNNEI. The DNA for the CDR3 is TGTGCCAGCAGTGAAAGGGGCCAATCGGGCTCACCCCTCCACTTT. It is translated as CASSERGQSGSPLHF.

This chain connects TRBV28 to TRBJ1-4; D uncertain. The V and J ends lost 5 bases and 3 bases respectively, with 19 bases between them. Germline V gives CDR1 MDHEN, CDR2 SYDVKM. The CDR3 totals 17 residues. This CDR3 is CASSPTSRRRANEKLFF. DNA of the CDR3: TGTGCCAGCAGTCCAACCTCCAGAAGAAGGGCTAATGAAAAACTGTTTTTT.

The V and J genes are TRBV7-2 and TRBJ1-1; 7 bases agree with TRBD1. The V and J ends lost 5 bases and 4 bases, in that order; junction bases with no gene match: 7. CDR3 length equals 14 residues. Germline assignment: CDR1 SGHTA and CDR2 FQGNSA. The CDR3 DNA follows: TGTGCCAGCAGCCCAACAGGGGAGGGCACTGAAGCTTTCTTT. Its translation: CASSPTGEGTEAFF. The full variable domain, in which reference TRBV7-2 and TRBJ1-1 provide the parts outside the CDR3, is GAGVSQSPSNKVTEKGKDVELRCDPISGHTALYWYRQSLGQGLEFLIYFQGNSAPDKSGLPSDRFSAERTGGSVSTLTIQRTQQEDSAVYLCASSPTGEGTEAFFGQGTRLTVV.

This chain links TRBV7-2 with TRBJ2-5; D is possibly TRBD1 or TRBD2 (5 bases each). Between the trimmed V and J ends, which lost 7 bases and 2 bases, there was a span of 17 bases. Germline V gene sequence: CDR1 SGHTA, CDR2 FQGNSA. The CDR3 extends over 15 amino acids. CDR3 sequence: CASNQFGAVQETQYF. In DNA, the CDR3 is TGTGCCAGCAACCAATTCGGGGCAGTTCAAGAGACCCAGTACTTC.

The J gene is TRBJ1-1, the V gene TRBV30; no firm D call. The germline gives CDR1 GTSNPN, CDR2 SVGIG (reference sequence). This CDR3 is built from 13 residues. V was trimmed by 8 bases and J by 0 bases, leaving 13 bases between them. The CDR3 region is CAQLNTMNTEAFF. For the CDR3, the DNA is TGTGCCCAACTCAACACTATGAACACTGAAGCTTTCTTT. The whole variable domain, remainder taken from reference TRBV30 and TRBJ1-1, is SQTIHQWPATLVQPVGSPLSLECTVEGTSNPNLYWYRQAAGRGLQLLFYSVGIGQISSEVPQNLSASRPQDRQFILSSKKLLLSDSGFYLCAQLNTMNTEAFFGQGTRLTVV.

The V and J genes are TRBV5-4 and TRBJ2-2; D possibly uses TRBD1 or TRBD2 (5 bases each). Germline loops: CDR1 SGHNT, CDR2 YYREEE (reference sequence). The CDR3 extends over 14 amino acids. V shed 2 bases and J shed 7 bases, with 12 bases lying between them. The CDR3 coding sequence is TGTGCCAGCAGCTTCGAGGGGCGCTTCGGGGAGCTGTTTTTT. Its translation is CASSFEGRFGELFF. Based on the CDR3 plus reference TRBV5-4 and TRBJ2-2, the full variable domain is ETGVTQSPTHLIKTRGQQVTLRCSSQSGHNTVSWYQQALGQGPQFIFQYYREEENGRGNFPPRFSGLQFPNYSSELNVNALELDDSALYLCASSFEGRFGELFFGEGSRLTVL.

Concerning this clone itself: This specimen includes other DNA sequences encoding the same CDR3. The genes are TRBV20-1 and TRBJ2-5; D is ambiguous. Trimming took off 6 bases at V and 2 bases at J, with 4 bases between the two ends. Germline CDR1 is DFQATT and CDR2 is SNEGSKA (reference sequence). The CDR3 totals 10 residues. Written as DNA, the CDR3 is TGCAGTGCGGCTCAAGAGACCCAGTACTTC. This translates into CSAAQETQYF.

The rearrangement uses TRBV25-1 and TRBJ2-1; D remains ambiguous. V was pared by 7 bases and J by 8 bases, with 9 bases between. The CDR3 is 11 amino acids. Germline-derived CDR1 and CDR2 are MGHDK and SYGVNS. The CDR3: CASKLWDEQFF. CDR3 DNA: TGTGCCAGCAAGCTGTGGGATGAGCAGTTCTTC.

The chain is built from TRBV29-1 and TRBJ2-3; D remains unclear. The CDR3 runs to 12 residues. The ends were cut back, 5 bases at V and 1 base at J, with 7 bases in the middle. Germline V lookup: CDR1 SQVTM, CDR2 ANQGSEA. The CDR3 protein is CSVRTGTDTQYF. The CDR3 coding sequence is TGCAGCGTTCGGACGGGCACAGATACGCAGTATTTT.

This chain uses TRBV19 with TRBJ1-1, with D uncertain. Germline loops: CDR1 LNHDA, CDR2 SQIVND (reference sequence). The CDR3 is 11 amino acids. V was cut by 9 bases and J by 4 bases, with 9 bases left in between. CDR3 sequence (DNA): TGTGCCAGCGGACCAGGCACTGAAGCTTTCTTT. Its protein product is CASGPGTEAFF.

This chain joins TRBV7-9 and TRBJ2-3; no firm D call. The CDR3 is 11 residues long. CDR1 SEHNR and CDR2 FQNEAQ come from the germline V gene (reference sequence). The V and J ends lost 5 bases and 4 bases respectively, with 4 bases between them. This CDR3 is CASSPADTQYF. In DNA form, the CDR3 reads TGTGCCAGCAGCCCGGCAGATACGCAGTATTTT.

The chain recombines TRBV21-1 with TRBJ1-2. TRBV21-1 is noted as a pseudogene. The CDR3 consists of 20 residues. The CDR3 region has the DNA TGTGCCAGCAGCAAAGCTTCTCACAACGGAGGCAGGTGGATTAACTATGGCTACACCTTC. Translating gives CASSKASHNGGRWINYGYTF.

The J gene is TRBJ1-2, the V gene TRBV11-2; D is perhaps TRBD1 (6 bases). Looked up from germline, CDR1 is SGHAT and CDR2 is FQNNGV. With 0 bases removed from V and 8 bases from J, the gap between germline ends came to 13 bases. This CDR3 is 14 amino acids long. The CDR3 coding sequence is TGTGCCAGCAGCTTAGAATGGGGGGCTGAGGGCTACACCTTC. Protein sequence: CASSLEWGAEGYTF.

The chain carries TRBV20-1 and TRBJ2-7; D is unclear. Germline-derived CDR1 and CDR2 are DFQATT and SNEGSKA (reference sequence). Trimming took off 3 bases at V and 3 bases at J, with 6 bases between the two ends. The CDR3 has 11 residues. The DNA for the CDR3 is TGCAGTGCTAGGCAGAACTACGAGCAGTACTTC. The encoded protein is CSARQNYEQYF.

The V and J genes are TRBV18 and TRBJ2-7; TRBD2 matches at 7 bases. The CDR3 extends over 14 amino acids. With 1 base clipped from V and 1 base from J, the junction kept 1 base outside the gene matches. Germline values: CDR1 KGHSH, CDR2 LQKENI. The CDR3 spells CASSPREGSYEQYF. CDR3 in DNA: TGTGCCAGCTCACCACGGGAGGGGTCCTACGAGCAGTACTTC.

The rearrangement uses TRBV19 and TRBJ2-1, with TRBD2 matching over 12 bases. There are 15 residues in the CDR3. V gave up 6 bases and J gave up 8 bases; unmatched junction bases: 8. The germline gives CDR1 LNHDA, CDR2 SQIVND (reference sequence). CDR3 nucleotide sequence: TGTGCCAGTAGCCCGAGGACTAGCGGGATCTATGAGCAGTTCTTC. Protein: CASSPRTSGIYEQFF.

This chain uses TRBV28 with TRBJ1-4; perhaps TRBD1 as D (6 bases). Trimming left V 6 bases short and J 3 bases short, with 14 bases between. The V gene's germline CDR1 is MDHEN and CDR2 SYDVKM. The CDR3 sequence is 15 residues long. CDR3 loop: CASRPRGGSNEKLFF. DNA for the CDR3: TGTGCCAGCAGACCCAGGGGAGGTTCTAATGAAAAACTGTTTTTT. Full variable domain (outside the CDR3, taken from reference TRBV28 and TRBJ1-4): DVKVTQSSRYLVKRTGEKVFLECVQDMDHENMFWYRQDPGLGLRLIYFSYDVKMKEKGDIPEGYSVSREKKERFSLILESASTNQTSMYLCASRPRGGSNEKLFFGSGTQLSVL.

The chain combines TRBV6-5 with TRBJ1-6; D uncertain. The germline CDR1 and CDR2 sequences are MNHEY and SVGAGI. Trimming pared 4 bases from V and 0 bases from J, leaving 10 bases between. This CDR3 spans 16 amino acids. The CDR3 loop reads CASSLGLNSYNSPLHF. As DNA, the CDR3 is TGTGCCAGCAGTTTAGGCCTAAACTCCTATAATTCACCCCTCCACTTT.

The chain recombines TRBV28 with TRBJ1-6; weak D call: TRBD1 (5 bases). There are 15 residues in the CDR3. V was trimmed by 6 bases and J by 5 bases, leaving 14 bases between them. Germline V gene data show CDR1 as MDHEN and CDR2 as SYDVKM. The DNA for the CDR3 is TGTGCCAGCAGAAACGAACAGGCAAATAATTCACCCCTCCACTTT. Translation: CASRNEQANNSPLHF.

This clone was counted between two and nine times. The chain carries TRBV25-1 and TRBJ1-6, with 7 bases fitting TRBD1. There are 14 residues in the CDR3. The germline CDR1 and CDR2 sequences are MGHDK and SYGVNS. After removal of 8 bases from V and 7 bases from J, the junction contained 8 bases not matched to a gene. The chain's CDR3 is CASSPGTANSPLHF. CDR3 DNA sequence: TGTGCCAGCTCCCCCGGGACAGCGAATTCACCCCTCCACTTT.

A few counts support this clone. The chain combines TRBV6-1 with TRBJ1-5, with a possible D match to TRBD1 (5 bases). This CDR3 is built from 14 residues. CDR1 is MNHNS, CDR2 SASEGT, per germline. Trimming left V 6 bases short and J 6 bases short, with 15 bases between. This CDR3 reads CASRMTAGSQPQHF. CDR3 DNA sequence: TGTGCCAGCAGGATGACAGCGGGGAGTCAGCCCCAGCATTTT.

This clone has more than one count but fewer than ten. The chain combines TRBV6-1 with TRBJ1-6; D not resolved. Per germline, CDR1 MNHNS and CDR2 SASEGT. Trimming left V 2 bases short and J 13 bases short, with 15 bases between. CDR3 length: 14 residues. CDR3 in amino acids: CASSEPAKTTPLHF. DNA of the CDR3: TGTGCCAGCAGTGAACCGGCCAAAACAACTCCCCTCCACTTT.

This clone was seen only a few times. The genes are TRBV19 and TRBJ1-2, with D possibly being TRBD1 (6 bases). Trimming removed 9 bases from V and 0 bases from J, with 14 bases in between. Germline V gives CDR1 LNHDA, CDR2 SQIVND (reference sequence). This CDR3 region has 14 residues. The CDR3 spells CARPLRGANYGYTF. CDR3 in DNA: TGTGCCAGACCGCTCAGGGGTGCTAACTATGGCTACACCTTC.

The chain links TRBV6-5 to TRBJ2-4; 9 bases line up with TRBD1. The CDR3 length is 14 residues. The V and J ends lost 8 bases and 7 bases, in that order; junction bases with no gene match: 9. CDR1 is MNHEY and CDR2 is SVGAGI in the germline V gene. The CDR3 loop is CASRSTDRGNIQYF. In nucleotides, the CDR3 is TGTGCCAGCCGCTCCACCGACAGGGGGAACATTCAGTACTTC.

The V call is TRBV7-2, the J call TRBJ2-7; D may be TRBD1 (6 bases). Germline CDR1 SGHTA, CDR2 FQGNSA. The CDR3 consists of 13 residues. The V end lost 2 bases, the J end lost 6 bases, and 11 bases lay between the germline ends. Written as DNA, the CDR3 is TGTGCCAGCAGCTTAAACAGGGCACTCGAGCAGTACTTC. Its translation is CASSLNRALEQYF.

The V call is TRBV5-1, the J call TRBJ2-3, with TRBD2 matching over 9 bases. The J segment lost 1 base and the V segment lost 0 bases, leaving 3 bases of the junction unmatched. The CDR3 runs to 16 residues. In germline, CDR1 is SGHRS, CDR2 YFSETQ. The CDR3 DNA sequence: TGCGCCAGCAGCTTGGCGGCTAGCGGGGGCACAGATACGCAGTATTTT. It codes for CASSLAASGGTDTQYF.

This clone was recorded once. The rearrangement joins TRBV5-1 to TRBJ2-3; D perhaps matches TRBD2 (6 bases). The CDR3 length is 15 residues. Germline V lookup: CDR1 SGHRS, CDR2 YFSETQ. The V end lost 1 base, the J end lost 0 bases, and 9 bases lay between the germline ends. DNA of the CDR3: TGCGCCAGCAGCTTGCCCGCGGGGAGCACAGATACGCAGTATTTT. This encodes CASSLPAGSTDTQYF.

The chain employs TRBV5-4 and TRBJ1-1; D is ambiguous. The V end was cut by 2 bases, the J end by 0 bases, with 14 bases between. Germline loops: CDR1 SGHNT, CDR2 YYREEE (reference sequence). This CDR3 has 16 amino acids. Here the CDR3 reads CASSFGGRALNTEAFF. In nucleotides, the CDR3 is TGTGCCAGCAGCTTTGGAGGGCGAGCCTTGAACACTGAAGCTTTCTTT.

This chain links TRBV6-6 with TRBJ1-1; D remains unclear. V lost 7 bases and J lost 0, with 15 bases in between. In germline, CDR1 is MNHNY, CDR2 SVGAGI (reference sequence). The CDR3 length is 15 residues. The CDR3, as DNA: TGTGCCAGCACCCTCCGGGAACATCTGAACACTGAAGCTTTCTTT. As protein: CASTLREHLNTEAFF.